These 31 T cell receptor beta chains share one sample of origin, sequenced in a study of blood T cell repertoires in COVID-19. Only in-frame clones appear in the TCRdb table, and some are missing; sequencing was by immunoSEQ multiplex PCR. The table includes some 250,000 clones, 88% detected once. Specimen: peripheral blood. The receptors derive from a woman aged 40-49 years who had recovered from COVID-19.

The rearrangement joins TRBV19 to TRBJ2-7; TRBD2 aligns across 9 bases. The germline CDR1 and CDR2 sequences are LNHDA and SQIVND (reference sequence). CDR3 length: 15 amino acids. V dropped 3 bases and J dropped 2; count of bases not matched to a gene: 5. The CDR3 DNA is TGTGCCAGTAGTATCAGCGGGGGGCAGCCCTACGAGCAGTACTTC. Encoded protein: CASSISGGQPYEQYF.

In its sample, this clone was seen once. The chain uses TRBV27 and TRBJ2-7; D perhaps matches TRBD2 (6 bases). Trimming took 6 bases from V and 9 from J, leaving 6 bases between them. This CDR3 comprises 9 residues. CDR1 is MNHEY, CDR2 SMNVEV, per germline (reference sequence). Here the CDR3 reads CASRGGQYV. The CDR3 nucleotides are TGTGCCAGCAGGGGGGGGCAGTACGTC.

This rearrangement joins TRBV6-2 or TRBV6-3 to TRBJ2-1, with a weak D call TRBD1 (6 bases). V was shortened by 2 bases and J by 3 bases, with 11 bases between the two germline ends. This CDR3 has 15 amino acids. Germline V CDR1 and CDR2: MNHEY, SVGEGT. The CDR3 loop reads CASSYGQSIYNEQFF. The CDR3 DNA is TGTGCCAGCAGTTACGGACAGTCTATCTACAATGAGCAGTTCTTC.

The rearrangement uses TRBV6-6 and TRBJ1-1, with D tentatively TRBD1 (5 bases). CDR3 length equals 13 residues. Deletions cut 6 bases from V and 3 bases from J, with 11 bases between. The germline V gene has CDR1 MNHNY and CDR2 SVGAGI (reference sequence). CDR3: CASSPGGYTEAFF. The CDR3 bases are TGTGCCAGCAGCCCGGGGGGGTACACTGAAGCTTTCTTT.

The rearrangement joins TRBV6-5 to TRBJ1-2; tentatively, D is TRBD1 (6 bases). Trimming cost V 2 bases and J 4 bases, with 11 bases left between them. CDR3 length: 14 amino acids. In germline, CDR1 is MNHEY, CDR2 SVGAGI. This CDR3 is CASSYRGSGYGYTF. The CDR3, as DNA: TGTGCCAGCAGTTACAGGGGGTCTGGCTATGGCTACACCTTC.

The V and J genes are TRBV6-4 and TRBJ2-3; 7 nucleotides agree with TRBD2. CDR3 length: 14 amino acids. The J segment lost 7 bases and the V segment lost 5 bases, leaving 9 bases of the junction unmatched. CDR1 and CDR2 (germline): MRHNA, SNTAGT. The DNA for the CDR3 is TGTGCCAGCAGTAATGAGGGCGGGAGTCATACGCAGTATTTT. It yields the protein CASSNEGGSHTQYF.

In its sample, this clone was seen once. The V gene is TRBV7-3, the J gene TRBJ2-6; 7 positions match TRBD2. Germline V gene lookup returns CDR1 SGHTA and CDR2 FQGTGA. The CDR3 covers 17 residues. V lost 3 bases to trimming and J lost 1 base; unmatched junction nucleotides: 6. CDR3 in DNA: TGTGCCAGCAGCTTGGGCAGCGGGATATCTGGGGCCAACGTCCTGACTTTC. Protein: CASSLGSGISGANVLTF.

V gene TRBV5-1 combines with J gene TRBJ1-2; TRBD1 aligns across 9 bases. With V trimmed by 3 bases and J by 4 bases, 7 bases remained unmatched. The CDR3 sequence is 15 residues long. Germline values: CDR1 SGHRS, CDR2 YFSETQ. DNA of the CDR3: TGCGCCAGCAGCTCCACAGGGGGCGCGGGCTATGGCTACACCTTC. Translation: CASSSTGGAGYGYTF. The full variable domain, with the rest looked up from reference TRBV5-1 and TRBJ1-2, is KAGVTQTPRYLIKTRGQQVTLSCSPISGHRSVSWYQQTPGQGLQFLFEYFSETQRNKGNFPGRFSGRQFSNSRSEMNVSTLELGDSALYLCASSSTGGAGYGYTFGSGTRLTVV.

The chain carries TRBV7-2 and TRBJ2-7; maybe TRBD1 (6 bases). With 7 bases removed from V and 0 bases from J, the gap between germline ends came to 13 bases. Germline CDR1 and CDR2: SGHTA and FQGNSA. There are 14 residues in the CDR3. CDR3 sequence: CASNPQGSSYEQYF. In nucleotides, the CDR3 is TGTGCCAGCAACCCCCAGGGGAGCTCCTACGAGCAGTACTTC.

The rearrangement uses TRBV19 and TRBJ1-2; a weak D match, TRBD1 (6 bases). CDR1 and CDR2 (germline): LNHDA, SQIVND (reference sequence). V was shortened by 6 bases and J by 6 bases, with 11 bases between the two germline ends. The CDR3 has 12 residues. CDR3 bases: TGTGCCAGTAGGTTGGGGGCAGATGGCTACACCTTC. It specifies CASRLGADGYTF.

DNA of the CDR3: TGCGCCAGCAGCCAAGACCAGGGGAACTATGGCTACACCTTC. Translating it yields CASSQDQGNYGYTF. V usage is TRBV4-3 and J usage is TRBJ1-2; possibly TRBD1 for D (6 bases). This CDR3 has 14 amino acids. CDR1 and CDR2 from the germline V gene are LGHNA and YSLEER. Deletions cut 0 bases from V and 2 bases from J, with 7 bases between.

The gene calls are TRBV5-8 and TRBJ2-3; 7 bases are shared with TRBD2. Germline loops: CDR1 SGHTS, CDR2 YDEGEE. This CDR3 has 15 residues. V dropped 0 bases and J dropped 2; count of bases not matched to a gene: 3. The CDR3 nucleotides are TGTGCCAGCAGCTTGGGGCTAGCGGACACAGATACGCAGTATTTT. It codes for CASSLGLADTDTQYF.

In this sample, this clone turned up once. The gene calls are TRBV19 and TRBJ2-7, with 11 positions matching TRBD2. Trimming cost V 5 bases and J 0 bases; bases outside gene matches: 12. The CDR3 is made up of 18 amino acids. Germline CDR1 is LNHDA and CDR2 is SQIVND (reference sequence). This CDR3 is CASSPGGTSGPSSYEQYF. The CDR3 nucleotides are TGTGCCAGTAGTCCAGGGGGGACTAGCGGACCTAGCTCCTACGAGCAGTACTTC.

The gene calls are TRBV9 and TRBJ2-7; TRBD2 matches 13 bases. In germline, CDR1 is SGDLS, CDR2 YYNGEE. Unmatched junction bases numbered 7, after V lost 4 bases and J lost 6 bases. This CDR3 contains 15 residues. CDR3 amino acids: CASSPWRLAGGEQYF. DNA of the CDR3: TGTGCCAGCAGCCCATGGCGACTAGCGGGAGGCGAGCAGTACTTC.

The chain joins TRBV19 to TRBJ1-5; D gene unclear. This CDR3 spans 15 amino acids. CDR1 is LNHDA, CDR2 SQIVND, per germline (reference sequence). V was shortened by 10 bases and J by 0 bases, with 16 bases between the two germline ends. The CDR3 DNA reads TGTGCCACCACCTCGAGGGCATATAGCAATCAGCCCCAGCATTTT. It yields the protein CATTSRAYSNQPQHF.

The V call is TRBV7-9, the J call TRBJ1-1, with D hard to call. Germline assignment: CDR1 SEHNR and CDR2 FQNEAQ (reference sequence). Trimming pared 4 bases from V and 1 base from J, leaving 7 bases between. The CDR3 totals 13 residues. The DNA of the CDR3 is TGTGCCAGCAGCTGGGAGGCGAACACTGAAGCTTTCTTT. Protein sequence: CASSWEANTEAFF.

This chain connects TRBV6-5 to TRBJ2-3, with D possibly TRBD2 on 5 matching bases. Trimming cost V 5 bases and J 8 bases, with 14 bases left between them. CDR1 is MNHEY, CDR2 SVGAGI, per germline. The CDR3 runs to 13 residues. The CDR3 protein is CASSPSVRGTQYF. The CDR3 coding sequence is TGTGCCAGCAGTCCCTCGGTCCGGGGTACGCAGTATTTT.

This clone was recorded once. The V call is TRBV5-4, the J call TRBJ2-3, with a tentative D call TRBD2 (6 bases). V lost 4 bases, J lost 1 base, and 13 bases lay in between. Germline V gene lookup returns CDR1 SGHNT and CDR2 YYREEE (reference sequence). The CDR3 spans 15 residues. The CDR3 sequence is CASSPMGGGTDTQYF. CDR3 in DNA: TGTGCCAGCAGCCCCATGGGGGGAGGCACAGATACGCAGTATTTT.

The chain carries TRBV9 and TRBJ1-4; 7 bases agree with TRBD1. This CDR3 has 15 residues. V shed 3 bases, J shed 8 bases, and the junction held 10 bases outside the gene matches. Germline assignment: CDR1 SGDLS and CDR2 YYNGEE. CDR3 sequence: CASSAGSRGEEKLFF. The CDR3, as DNA: TGTGCCAGCAGCGCCGGGAGCAGGGGGGAAGAAAAACTGTTTTTT. Combining the CDR3 with reference TRBV9 and TRBJ1-4 gives the whole variable domain DSGVTQTPKHLITATGQRVTLRCSPRSGDLSVYWYQQSLDQGLQFLIQYYNGEERAKGNILERFSAQQFPDLHSELNLSSLELGDSALYFCASSAGSRGEEKLFFGSGTQLSVL.

This chain joins TRBV5-8 and TRBJ2-5; 7 bases agree with TRBD2. The germline CDR1 and CDR2 sequences are SGHTS and YDEGEE. V lost 2 bases to trimming and J lost 5 bases; unmatched junction nucleotides: 3. This CDR3 contains 13 residues. Here the CDR3 DNA reads TGTGCCAGCAGCTTTCGGGGAGGGGAGACCCAGTACTTC. It codes for CASSFRGGETQYF.

This clone was picked up one time. The chain carries TRBV7-2 and TRBJ1-1; D is unresolved. The CDR3 covers 14 residues. Germline values: CDR1 SGHTA, CDR2 FQGNSA. V was trimmed by 1 base and J by 4 bases, leaving 10 bases between them. The CDR3 loop reads CASSLGEGGTEAFF. The CDR3 region has the DNA TGTGCCAGCAGCTTAGGGGAGGGAGGCACTGAAGCTTTCTTT.

The sample holds a few counts of this clone. The rearrangement joins TRBV2 to TRBJ1-6; possibly TRBD1 for D (5 bases). The germline V and J ends were trimmed by 10 bases and 6 bases, with 7 bases remaining between them. This CDR3 is built from 11 residues. The germline V gene encodes CDR1 SNHLY and CDR2 FYNNEI. CDR3 sequence: CATQGNSPLHF. The CDR3 nucleotides are TGTGCCACTCAGGGTAATTCACCCCTCCACTTT.

The rearrangement links TRBV6-6 to TRBJ1-2; 8 positions agree with TRBD1. With 7 bases clipped from V and 0 bases from J, the junction kept 7 bases outside the gene matches. Germline CDR1 and CDR2: MNHNY and SVGAGI (reference sequence). The CDR3 is 15 amino acids. The CDR3 loop is CASNHQGASNYGYTF. CDR3 DNA sequence: TGTGCCAGCAACCATCAGGGGGCTTCTAACTATGGCTACACCTTC.

The rearrangement uses TRBV7-9 and TRBJ1-1; the match to TRBD1 covers 9 bases. CDR3 length equals 12 residues. Trimming at V came to 11 bases and at J to 7 bases, leaving 8 bases not matched to a gene. In germline, CDR1 is SEHNR, CDR2 FQNEAQ (reference sequence). Here the CDR3 reads CAGRTGAGEAFF. The CDR3 region has the DNA TGTGCCGGGAGGACAGGGGCCGGTGAAGCTTTCTTT.

The rearrangement uses TRBV10-3 and TRBJ1-5; D call uncertain. This CDR3 has 14 amino acids. Trimming left V 3 bases short and J 2 bases short, with 8 bases between. Germline CDR1 reads ENHRY; CDR2 reads SYGVKD. CDR3 coding DNA: TGTGCCATCAGTGACGGGGTGGGCAATCAGCCCCAGCATTTT. Translated, it gives CAISDGVGNQPQHF.

This rearrangement joins TRBV18 to TRBJ1-1, with D possibly TRBD1 on 5 matching bases. Germline loops: CDR1 KGHSH, CDR2 LQKENI. CDR3 size: 15 residues. V was trimmed by 2 bases and J by 1 base, leaving 11 bases between them. The CDR3 DNA is TGTGCCAGCTCACCAGGGACTGGGGCGAACACTGAAGCTTTCTTT. Protein product: CASSPGTGANTEAFF.

The rearrangement uses TRBV19 and TRBJ2-5; weak D call: TRBD2 (7 bases). Germline V CDR1 and CDR2: LNHDA, SQIVND (reference sequence). The CDR3 is 14 residues long. V lost 6 bases, J lost 9 bases, and 20 bases lay in between. The CDR3 is CASSPRVGEGAQYF. Here the CDR3 DNA reads TGTGCCAGTAGCCCCCGGGTGGGGGAGGGGGCCCAGTACTTC.

The genes are TRBV30 and TRBJ1-2, with TRBD1 as a possible D gene (6 bases). Germline V gene sequence: CDR1 GTSNPN, CDR2 SVGIG (reference sequence). The germline V and J ends were trimmed by 3 bases and 6 bases, with 17 bases remaining between them. The CDR3 is 14 amino acids. The CDR3 nucleotides are TGTGCCTGGAGGCACAGGGCGGCTGGGGATGGCTACACCTTC. It is translated as CAWRHRAAGDGYTF.

This clone was seen only once. The chain combines TRBV27 with TRBJ2-1; 8 bases match TRBD2. The CDR3 totals 14 residues. Germline V gene sequence: CDR1 MNHEY, CDR2 SMNVEV (reference sequence). After removal of 5 bases from V and 2 bases from J, the junction contained 2 bases not matched to a gene. The chain's CDR3 is CASSAGGAYNEQFF. As DNA, the CDR3 is TGTGCCAGCAGTGCGGGGGGCGCCTACAATGAGCAGTTCTTC.

The V gene is TRBV18, the J gene TRBJ1-5, with 9 bases aligning to TRBD1. The V segment lost 3 bases and the J segment 4 bases; nucleotides outside the gene matches: 7. CDR3 length: 16 residues. Germline values: CDR1 KGHSH, CDR2 LQKENI. The CDR3 reads CASSPNGQGRNQPQHF. CDR3 DNA sequence: TGTGCCAGCTCACCGAATGGACAGGGGCGGAATCAGCCCCAGCATTTT.

This clone was observed a few times. This sequence joins TRBV30 and TRBJ1-6; tentative D call: TRBD1 (5 bases). V was pared by 4 bases and J by 9 bases, with 10 bases between. In germline, CDR1 is GTSNPN, CDR2 SVGIG (reference sequence). This CDR3 is built from 12 residues. This CDR3 is CAWTGLGSPLHF. CDR3 nucleotides: TGTGCCTGGACAGGGCTCGGTTCACCCCTCCACTTT.